These T cell receptor beta chains were read from a single sample in a study of CD8 T cells in ankylosing spondylitis. TCRdb reprocessed the 5' RACE reads with MiXCR, giving one entry per CDR3 protein. Here the sample spans 250,000 to 300,000 distinct CDR3 sequences, around 19% being singletons. Sequencing was carried out using blood, either unsorted or a sorted T cell fraction (not recorded which). These receptors were collected from a male donor with ankylosing spondylitis or in good health (not recorded which). Both conserved end residues are part of each CDR3. D genes are given only for firm matches. Some rows mark clone size as missing; the rest say once, few, many or name a class of expanded clone.

CDR3aa: CASSFFQETQYF
CDR3nt: TGTGCCAGCAGCTTCTTTCAGGAGACCCAGTACTTC
j_gene: TRBJ2-5
abundance: .
d_gene: .
v_gene: TRBV6-1

CDR3aa: CASTVGRGNTEAFF
CDR3nt: TGTGCCAGCACGGTTGGGCGGGGGAACACTGAAGCTTTCTTT
j_gene: TRBJ1-1
abundance: once
d_gene: .
v_gene: TRBV7-2

CDR3aa: CASSRTMDTSYNEQFF
CDR3nt: TGTGCCAGCAGCCGGACCATGGACACGTCCTACAATGAGCAGTTCTTC
j_gene: TRBJ2-1
abundance: few
d_gene: .
v_gene: TRBV11-3

CDR3aa: CASSVRTSGDEQFF
CDR3nt: TGTGCCAGCAGCGTTAGGACTAGCGGCGATGAGCAGTTCTTC
j_gene: TRBJ2-1
abundance: .
d_gene: TRBD2
v_gene: TRBV12-3/TRBV12-4

CDR3aa: CSASHNGMRLTEQFF
CDR3nt: TGCAGTGCTAGTCATAACGGGATGAGACTGACAGAGCAGTTCTTC
j_gene: TRBJ2-1
abundance: few
d_gene: .
v_gene: TRBV20-1

CDR3aa: CASSVASGNTIYF
CDR3nt: TGTGCCAGCAGTGTGGCTTCTGGAAACACCATATATTTT
j_gene: TRBJ1-3
abundance: many
d_gene: .
v_gene: TRBV6-1

CDR3aa: CATSQGGTRATDTQYF
CDR3nt: TGTGCCACCAGCCAAGGTGGGACTAGAGCGACAGATACGCAGTATTTT
j_gene: TRBJ2-3
abundance: few
d_gene: TRBD2
v_gene: TRBV15

CDR3aa: CSARKRGDETQYF
CDR3nt: TGCAGCGCCCGAAAGAGGGGGGACGAGACCCAGTACTTC
j_gene: TRBJ2-5
abundance: few
d_gene: .
v_gene: TRBV29-1

CDR3aa: CASSYASGTDTQYF
CDR3nt: TGTGCCAGCAGTTACGCTAGCGGCACAGATACGCAGTATTTT
j_gene: TRBJ2-3
abundance: many
d_gene: .
v_gene: TRBV6-5

CDR3aa: CASSWGGGGIVYNEQFF
CDR3nt: TGCGCCAGCAGCTGGGGGGGAGGGGGGATTGTCTACAATGAGCAGTTCTTC
j_gene: TRBJ2-1
abundance: .
d_gene: .
v_gene: TRBV5-1

CDR3aa: CASSLAGANTEAFF
CDR3nt: TGCGCCAGCAGCTTGGCGGGGGCTAACACTGAAGCTTTCTTT
j_gene: TRBJ1-1
abundance: many
d_gene: .
v_gene: TRBV5-1

CDR3aa: CASTGDRTQYF
CDR3nt: TGTGCCAGCACCGGGGACAGAACGCAGTATTTT
j_gene: TRBJ2-3
abundance: .
d_gene: TRBD1
v_gene: TRBV6-6

CDR3aa: CASSQGVAGTDTQYF
CDR3nt: TGTGCCAGCAGCCAAGGGGTAGCCGGCACAGATACGCAGTATTTT
j_gene: TRBJ2-3
abundance: .
d_gene: .
v_gene: TRBV14

CDR3aa: CATSRDPAGGGADTQYF
CDR3nt: TGTGCCACCAGCAGAGATCCGGCGGGAGGAGGAGCAGATACGCAGTATTTT
j_gene: TRBJ2-3
abundance: .
d_gene: TRBD2
v_gene: TRBV15

CDR3aa: CSVGGTSGASTDTQYF
CDR3nt: TGCAGCGTCGGGGGGACTAGCGGTGCTAGCACAGATACGCAGTATTTT
j_gene: TRBJ2-3
abundance: many
d_gene: TRBD2
v_gene: TRBV29-1

CDR3aa: CASSRGQGGDEQFF
CDR3nt: TGCGCCAGCAGCAGGGGACAGGGAGGGGATGAGCAGTTCTTC
j_gene: TRBJ2-1
abundance: .
d_gene: TRBD1
v_gene: TRBV5-1

CDR3aa: CASSPGTGVTGELFF
CDR3nt: TGCGCCAGCAGTCCCGGGACAGGAGTTACCGGGGAGCTGTTTTTT
j_gene: TRBJ2-2
abundance: .
d_gene: TRBD1
v_gene: TRBV5-1

CDR3aa: CAISDRQGGTEAFF
CDR3nt: TGTGCCATCAGTGATCGACAGGGTGGGACTGAAGCTTTCTTT
j_gene: TRBJ1-1
abundance: few
d_gene: TRBD1
v_gene: TRBV10-3

CDR3aa: CASSLQPGLAGAGEQFF
CDR3nt: TGTGCCAGCAGCCTCCAACCGGGACTAGCGGGAGCGGGTGAGCAGTTCTTC
j_gene: TRBJ2-1
abundance: few
d_gene: TRBD2
v_gene: TRBV3-1

CDR3aa: CASSLSTATNEKLFF
CDR3nt: TGCGCCAGCAGCTTGTCGACAGCAACTAATGAAAAACTGTTTTTT
j_gene: TRBJ1-4
abundance: few
d_gene: .
v_gene: TRBV5-1

CDR3aa: CSASHNRDTEAFF
CDR3nt: TGCAGTGCTAGTCATAATAGGGACACTGAAGCTTTCTTT
j_gene: TRBJ1-1
abundance: few
d_gene: .
v_gene: TRBV20-1

CDR3aa: CASSYRNTEAFF
CDR3nt: TGTGCCAGCAGTTACAGGAACACTGAAGCTTTCTTT
j_gene: TRBJ1-1
abundance: many
d_gene: .
v_gene: TRBV6-5

CDR3aa: CASSPAPAAQETQYF
CDR3nt: TGTGCCAGCAGCCCCGCTCCTGCGGCCCAAGAGACCCAGTACTTC
j_gene: TRBJ2-5
abundance: few
d_gene: .
v_gene: TRBV9

CDR3aa: CASRNDRGGTEAFF
CDR3nt: TGTGCCAGCAGGAACGACAGGGGAGGGACTGAAGCTTTCTTT
j_gene: TRBJ1-1
abundance: .
d_gene: TRBD1
v_gene: TRBV12-3/TRBV12-4

CDR3aa: CASSPGLGSDEQFF
CDR3nt: TGTGCCAGCAGCCCCGGATTGGGGAGCGATGAGCAGTTCTTC
j_gene: TRBJ2-1
abundance: .
d_gene: .
v_gene: TRBV9

CDR3aa: CASSQVVGNEQFF
CDR3nt: TGTGCCAGCAGCCAAGTAGTAGGGAATGAGCAGTTCTTC
j_gene: TRBJ2-1
abundance: many
d_gene: .
v_gene: TRBV3-1

CDR3aa: CSARGIGSTDTQYF
CDR3nt: TGCAGTGCTAGAGGTATTGGGAGCACAGATACGCAGTATTTT
j_gene: TRBJ2-3
abundance: .
d_gene: .
v_gene: TRBV20-1

CDR3aa: CASSQALRSTDTQYF
CDR3nt: TGTGCCAGCAGCCAAGCGTTGCGGAGCACAGATACGCAGTATTTT
j_gene: TRBJ2-3
abundance: .
d_gene: .
v_gene: TRBV3-1

CDR3aa: CASSLTLREQFF
CDR3nt: TGTGCCAGCAGTTTAACTCTCCGGGAGCAGTTCTTC
j_gene: TRBJ2-1
abundance: .
d_gene: .
v_gene: TRBV28

CDR3aa: CASRSTGANTEAFF
CDR3nt: TGTGCCAGCAGATCGACAGGGGCGAACACTGAAGCTTTCTTT
j_gene: TRBJ1-1
abundance: .
d_gene: TRBD1
v_gene: TRBV6-1

CDR3aa: CSASGGSGNIQYF
CDR3nt: TGCAGTGCTAGCGGGGGATCGGGAAACATTCAGTACTTC
j_gene: TRBJ2-4
abundance: .
d_gene: .
v_gene: TRBV20-1

CDR3aa: CAISVLAGADTQYF
CDR3nt: TGTGCCATCAGTGTACTAGCGGGGGCAGATACGCAGTATTTT
j_gene: TRBJ2-3
abundance: few
d_gene: TRBD2
v_gene: TRBV10-3

CDR3aa: CASSALRGSTDTQYF
CDR3nt: TGTGCCAGCAGTGCTCTCAGGGGGAGCACAGATACGCAGTATTTT
j_gene: TRBJ2-3
abundance: few
d_gene: TRBD1
v_gene: TRBV28

CDR3aa: CASSESPETQYF
CDR3nt: TGTGCCAGCAGTGAGTCTCCAGAGACCCAGTACTTC
j_gene: TRBJ2-5
abundance: few
d_gene: .
v_gene: TRBV6-1

CDR3aa: CATSAASVGYNEQFF
CDR3nt: TGTGCCACCAGTGCCGCTAGCGTAGGCTACAATGAGCAGTTCTTC
j_gene: TRBJ2-1
abundance: .
d_gene: .
v_gene: TRBV24-1

CDR3aa: CSARLAGFGELFF
CDR3nt: TGCAGTGCTAGACTAGCGGGGTTCGGGGAGCTGTTTTTT
j_gene: TRBJ2-2
abundance: many
d_gene: TRBD2
v_gene: TRBV20-1

CDR3aa: CASSQSGAPDTQYF
CDR3nt: TGTGCCAGCAGCCAGAGCGGGGCCCCAGATACGCAGTATTTT
j_gene: TRBJ2-3
abundance: .
d_gene: TRBD2
v_gene: TRBV4-2

CDR3aa: CAISASGRDGYTF
CDR3nt: TGTGCCATCAGTGCGTCGGGGAGGGATGGCTACACCTTC
j_gene: TRBJ1-2
abundance: .
d_gene: .
v_gene: TRBV10-3

CDR3aa: CASAGAVSQPQHF
CDR3nt: TGTGCCAGCGCAGGGGCGGTCAGTCAGCCCCAGCATTTT
j_gene: TRBJ1-5
abundance: once
d_gene: .
v_gene: TRBV7-2

CDR3aa: CASSSYTGAINYGYTF
CDR3nt: TGTGCCAGCAGTTCCTATACAGGGGCTATTAACTATGGCTACACCTTC
j_gene: TRBJ1-2
abundance: .
d_gene: TRBD1
v_gene: TRBV6-2/TRBV6-3

CDR3aa: CASSPRISGYEQFF
CDR3nt: TGTGCCAGCAGCCCACGAATATCGGGATATGAGCAGTTCTTC
j_gene: TRBJ2-1
abundance: .
d_gene: .
v_gene: TRBV6-2/TRBV6-3

CDR3aa: CASSKPGTGMTDTQYF
CDR3nt: TGTGCCAGCAGTAAGCCTGGGACAGGGATGACAGATACGCAGTATTTT
j_gene: TRBJ2-3
abundance: .
d_gene: TRBD1
v_gene: TRBV28

CDR3aa: CASSQAGTGLPGELFF
CDR3nt: TGTGCCAGCAGCCAGGCCGGGACAGGGCTCCCCGGGGAGCTGTTTTTT
j_gene: TRBJ2-2
abundance: few
d_gene: TRBD1
v_gene: TRBV4-2

CDR3aa: CASISQVGDGYTF
CDR3nt: TGTGCCAGCATTTCCCAGGTCGGAGACGGCTACACCTTC
j_gene: TRBJ1-2
abundance: few
d_gene: .
v_gene: TRBV12-3/TRBV12-4

CDR3aa: CAISLGPSHTDTQYF
CDR3nt: TGTGCCATCAGCTTGGGACCAAGCCACACAGATACGCAGTATTTT
j_gene: TRBJ2-3
abundance: many
d_gene: .
v_gene: TRBV10-3

CDR3aa: CASGLSRGRGGYTF
CDR3nt: TGTGCCAGTGGACTAAGCCGGGGAAGAGGTGGCTACACCTTC
j_gene: TRBJ1-2
abundance: few
d_gene: .
v_gene: TRBV28

CDR3aa: CASSSLIRGSSYNEQFF
CDR3nt: TGCGCCAGCAGCTCCCTAATCAGGGGAAGCTCCTACAATGAGCAGTTCTTC
j_gene: TRBJ2-1
abundance: .
d_gene: .
v_gene: TRBV5-1

CDR3aa: CASSLAGNTDTQYF
CDR3nt: TGCGCCAGCAGCTTGGCTGGGAACACAGATACGCAGTATTTT
j_gene: TRBJ2-3
abundance: few
d_gene: .
v_gene: TRBV5-1

CDR3aa: CASTLERGGIDTQYF
CDR3nt: TGTGCCAGCACCCTGGAGCGGGGTGGGATAGATACGCAGTATTTT
j_gene: TRBJ2-3
abundance: few
d_gene: TRBD2
v_gene: TRBV12-3/TRBV12-4